This TCR beta chain was captured by sequencing in a study of blood T cell repertoires in COVID-19. Study-wide context: Sites across the United States, Italy and Spain contributed samples from acute and convalescent COVID-19. T cells, B-cell-depleted T cells, or PBMCs supplied cDNA or gDNA.

As originally analysed: From reference gene primer amplification, estimates of nucleated cell counts were derived. The protocol was immunoSEQ multiplex PCR, while the TCRdb copy is restricted to in-frame clones and leaves out a portion. V, J and clone size were drawn from that table, and D and trimming were deduced from the DNA. The table has about 80,000 clones, about 91% seen once; the top ten hold 4.8%. This receptor was identified in a woman over 75 with acute or convalescent COVID-19. Sample: peripheral blood.

The CDR3 sequence is CAISENLQGGNTEAFF. CDR3 bases: TGTGCCATCAGTGAGAACTTACAGGGGGGAAACACTGAAGCTTTCTTT. The chain recombines TRBV10-3 with TRBJ1-1, with TRBD1 identical over 8 bases. Germline CDR1 is ENHRY and CDR2 is SYGVKD. The length of the CDR3 is 16 residues. The V segment lost 2 bases and the J segment 2 bases; nucleotides outside the gene matches: 7.